The T cell receptor (beta chain) described here comes from a study of early T cells in non-severe SARS-CoV-2 infection. The V gene's germline CDR1 is SGDLS and CDR2 YYNGEE. V shed 4 bases and J 3 bases; nucleotides not matched to a gene: 13. This CDR3 comprises 16 residues. Individual cDNA molecules were tagged with unique molecular identifiers, the study reported. A single record per CDR3 protein comes from TCRdb applying MiXCR to the 5' RACE reads. The data hold about 64,000 distinct CDR3 sequences, with around 13% observed a single time. The chain joins TRBV9 to TRBJ2-7, with 7 bases that match TRBD1. This sequence was found in an adult who was a healthcare worker with PCR-confirmed SARS-CoV-2 infection or an uninfected control (not recorded which). Source material: whole blood. CDR3 protein: CASSLREGAPHYEQYF. The CDR3 DNA follows: TGTGCCAGCAGCCTTCGTGAGGGGGCGCCTCACTACGAGCAGTACTTC.